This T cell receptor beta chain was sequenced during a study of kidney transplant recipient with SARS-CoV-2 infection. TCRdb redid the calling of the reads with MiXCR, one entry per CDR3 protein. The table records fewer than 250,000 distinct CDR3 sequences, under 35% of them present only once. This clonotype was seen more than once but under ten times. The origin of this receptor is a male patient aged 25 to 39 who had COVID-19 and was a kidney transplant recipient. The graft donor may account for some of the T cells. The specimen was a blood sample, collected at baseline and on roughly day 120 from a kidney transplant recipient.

Here the CDR3 DNA reads TGTGCCAGCAGCATTCATTTTAAGTGCCGAAAGACCTATGGCTACACCTTC. As protein: CASSIHFKCRKTYGYTF. The rearrangement links TRBV7-7 to TRBJ1-2; no clear D. Trimming pared 5 bases from V and 4 bases from J, leaving 23 bases between. From germline, CDR1 is SSHAT and CDR2 FNYEAQ (reference sequence). This CDR3 is built from 17 residues.